These 30 T cell receptor beta chains were sequenced from one sample in a study of monozygotic twins with inflammatory bowel disease. Following a re-call of the 5' RACE reads, TCRdb has one entry per CDR3 protein and lacks DNA. The listing records about 330,000 distinct CDR3 sequences. The sequenced material came from blood. The receptors derive from a human donor with ulcerative colitis or Crohn's disease, or a healthy co-twin of an affected twin (not recorded which).

The chain couples TRBV2 to TRBJ2-7. Germline CDR1 reads SNHLY; CDR2 reads FYNNEI. The CDR3 has 14 residues. CDR3 amino acids: CASSFFQGSYEQYF.

The chain combines TRBV20-1 with TRBJ2-1; as DNA is missing, the TRBD2 call by TCRdb cannot be tested. This CDR3 contains 13 residues. Germline V gives CDR1 DFQATT, CDR2 SNEGSKA (reference sequence). This CDR3 reads CSARDTGRHEQFF.

The gene calls are TRBV5-1 and TRBJ2-5; TCRdb calls TRBD2, which cannot be checked without DNA. This CDR3 is 14 amino acids long. Germline V gene data show CDR1 as SGHRS and CDR2 as YFSETQ. This chain's CDR3 is CASSPGTQEETQYF.

The gene calls are TRBV3-1 and TRBJ2-1; TCRdb indicates TRBD1, and absent DNA this call remains unverified. Looked up from germline, CDR1 is LGHDT and CDR2 is YNNKEL (reference sequence). The CDR3 covers 17 residues. CDR3 loop: CASSPRQGVGRLNEQFF.

This chain connects TRBV14 to TRBJ1-1; TCRdb calls TRBD1, which cannot be checked without DNA. CDR1 is SGHDN and CDR2 is FVKESK in the germline V gene. The CDR3 sequence is 14 residues long. The CDR3 spells CASSQEAGVTEAFF.

This rearrangement joins TRBV5-6 to TRBJ2-7. In germline, CDR1 is SGHDT, CDR2 YYEEEE. The CDR3 is made up of 15 amino acids. This CDR3 reads CASSLVTGIGYEQYF.

The rearrangement links TRBV6-5 to TRBJ1-1; TCRdb picks TRBD1, but there is no DNA to check that call. Germline lookup yields CDR1 MNHEY and CDR2 SVGAGI. The CDR3 extends over 13 amino acids. The CDR3 here is CATQSGGNTEAFF.

J is TRBJ2-1 and V is TRBV29-1; TCRdb proposes TRBD2, but this gene call is untestable without DNA. The CDR3 covers 15 residues. The V gene's germline CDR1 is SQVTM and CDR2 ANQGSEA. The chain's CDR3 is CSVSIAGGIMNEQFF.

V and J are TRBV4-1 and TRBJ2-7; TCRdb gives TRBD2 as the D gene, but with no DNA this cannot be confirmed. Germline V lookup: CDR1 MGHRA, CDR2 YSYEKL. The CDR3 runs to 17 residues. CDR3 sequence: CASSHFSGTSRSYEQYF.

The V and J genes are TRBV4-3 and TRBJ2-7; TCRdb's D call of TRBD1 is untestable without DNA. Germline CDR1 reads LGHNA; CDR2 reads YSLEER. The CDR3 extends over 15 amino acids. CDR3 residues: CASSQRAGTNYEQYF.

The rearrangement joins TRBV7-9 to TRBJ1-2. Germline V gene data show CDR1 as SEHNR and CDR2 as FQNEAQ (reference sequence). This CDR3 contains 15 residues. This CDR3 is CASSLFSGANYGYTF.

This chain connects TRBV7-9 to TRBJ2-1. Looked up from germline, CDR1 is SEHNR and CDR2 is FQNEAQ (reference sequence). The length of the CDR3 is 13 residues. The CDR3 protein is CASSLATGNEQFF.

This rearrangement joins TRBV19 to TRBJ2-7; there is no DNA to check the TCRdb D call of TRBD2. CDR1 LNHDA and CDR2 SQIVND come from the germline V gene (reference sequence). The CDR3 covers 14 residues. CDR3: CASSVIAGAYEQYF.

V usage is TRBV29-1 and J usage is TRBJ2-2. Germline CDR1 reads SQVTM; CDR2 reads ANQGSEA. The CDR3 runs 14 residues. CDR3 in amino acids: CSVGEARNTGELFF.

The chain recombines TRBV19 with TRBJ2-7. Germline CDR1 and CDR2: LNHDA and SQIVND (reference sequence). The CDR3 sequence is 12 residues long. CDR3 sequence reads: CASSNRFGEQYF.

V and J are TRBV20-1 and TRBJ1-5. Germline V lookup: CDR1 DFQATT, CDR2 SNEGSKA (reference sequence). The CDR3 is made up of 13 amino acids. The CDR3 reads CSAAGISNQPQHF.

CDR3 sequence reads: CAWSVRDPYNEQFF. The chain links TRBV30 to TRBJ2-1. Germline loops: CDR1 GTSNPN, CDR2 SVGIG (reference sequence). CDR3 length: 14 amino acids.

Here the CDR3 reads CAWSIGGIGYEQYF. The chain combines TRBV30 with TRBJ2-7; TCRdb indicates TRBD2, and absent DNA this call remains unverified. The CDR3 loop spans 14 amino acids. Per the germline V gene, CDR1 is GTSNPN and CDR2 is SVGIG (reference sequence). Full variable domain (rest looked up from reference TRBV30 and TRBJ2-7): SQTIHQWPATLVQPVGSPLSLECTVEGTSNPNLYWYRQAAGRGLQLLFYSVGIGQISSEVPQNLSASRPQDRQFILSSKKLLLSDSGFYLCAWSIGGIGYEQYFGPGTRLTVT.

V gene TRBV3-1 combines with J gene TRBJ2-7. The CDR3 is 14 amino acids. Germline V CDR1 and CDR2: LGHDT, YNNKEL (reference sequence). The CDR3 reads CASSHGTGAYEQYF.

V is TRBV11-2 and J is TRBJ1-4; TCRdb picks TRBD1, but there is no DNA to check that call. Germline V gives CDR1 SGHAT, CDR2 FQNNGV. The CDR3 contains 18 residues. CDR3 protein: CASSSRGERPIPPEKLFF.

This chain links TRBV12-3 or TRBV12-4 with TRBJ1-3. This CDR3 has 13 residues. The chain's CDR3 is CGSRLERPGTIYF.

V gene TRBV7-8 combines with J gene TRBJ1-4; TCRdb indicates TRBD1, and absent DNA this call remains unverified. The length of the CDR3 is 17 residues. CDR1 is SGHVS and CDR2 is FQNEAQ in the germline V gene. CDR3 residues: CASSPWIQQGRNEKLFF.

This sequence joins TRBV5-6 and TRBJ2-7; as DNA is missing, the TRBD1 call by TCRdb cannot be tested. CDR1 SGHDT and CDR2 YYEEEE come from the germline V gene. CDR3 length equals 13 residues. CDR3 amino acids: CASTRLSTYEQYF.

The rearrangement joins TRBV19 to TRBJ2-5; TCRdb reports TRBD2, a call that lacks DNA to check it against. The CDR3 extends over 14 amino acids. Germline V lookup: CDR1 LNHDA, CDR2 SQIVND (reference sequence). CDR3 sequence: CASSIGGREGTQYF.

The rearrangement links TRBV5-5 to TRBJ1-2; the D call of TRBD1 rests on TCRdb alone, since no DNA is present to check it. The CDR3 runs to 15 residues. Germline V CDR1 and CDR2: SGHKS, YYEKEE (reference sequence). The chain's CDR3 is CASSQKTGPNYGYTF. The variable domain in full, completed from reference TRBV5-5 and TRBJ1-2, reads DAGVTQSPTHLIKTRGQQVTLRCSPISGHKSVSWYQQVLGQGPQFIFQYYEKEERGRGNFPDRFSARQFPNYSSELNVNALLLGDSALYLCASSQKTGPNYGYTFGSGTRLTVV.

The chain has TRBV5-4 and TRBJ2-3; TCRdb outputs TRBD1, but without DNA this stays unchecked. The CDR3 runs 15 residues. Looked up from germline, CDR1 is SGHNT and CDR2 is YYREEE (reference sequence). The CDR3 is CASSSGTRSTDTQYF.

V is TRBV7-9 and J is TRBJ2-7; the D gene TCRdb calls, TRBD1, cannot be checked with no DNA. Germline V gives CDR1 SEHNR, CDR2 FQNEAQ (reference sequence). The CDR3 runs 14 residues. CDR3 loop: CASSLTPRAHEQYF.

V and J are TRBV4-1 and TRBJ1-6; TCRdb designates TRBD1, a call that cannot be tested without DNA. This CDR3 spans 16 amino acids. CDR1 and CDR2 (germline): MGHRA, YSYEKL. CDR3 sequence: CASSHPRGLNNSPLHF.

V gene TRBV5-6 combines with J gene TRBJ1-1; TCRdb's assignment of TRBD1 cannot be checked, as there is no DNA. The CDR3 length is 11 residues. The germline gives CDR1 SGHDT, CDR2 YYEEEE. CDR3 protein: CASSSGVEAFF.

This rearrangement joins TRBV28 to TRBJ2-5. CDR3 size: 12 residues. The germline V gene has CDR1 MDHEN and CDR2 SYDVKM. The chain's CDR3 is CASSPPINTQYF.